This T cell receptor beta chain was recorded in a study of CD8 T cells in Susac syndrome. Roughly 0.45 to 1 ug RNA was reverse transcribed with random hexamers. A single record per CDR3 protein comes from TCRdb applying MiXCR to the immunoSEQ multiplex PCR reads. The profile shows over 65,000 distinct CDR3 sequences, around 93% of them singletons. V was trimmed by 5 bases and J by 5 bases, leaving 19 bases between them. CDR1 is SGHNT and CDR2 is YYREEE in the germline V gene (reference sequence). This CDR3 spans 15 amino acids. The TCR sequence derives from a human donor with Susac syndrome. This chain links TRBV5-4 with TRBJ2-5; D may correspond to TRBD1 or TRBD2 (6 bases each). The sequenced material came from CD4+ T cells from PBMCs. CDR3: CASSSRSGAWETQYF. CDR3 bases: TGTGCCAGCAGTTCTCGATCGGGGGCATGGGAGACCCAGTACTTC.